This record concerns one TCR beta chain sequence. This receptor's antigen is unknown. Within one base of it there is no much larger clone, and no base qualities were kept. This record belongs to a study of shared clonotypes between healthy human individuals (dated by TCRdb to 2020 to 2022). At the level of the whole study: A couple of women and three men aged 18 to 49 years were included in the cohort. Different laboratories and diverse techniques were used to prepare libraries and sequence TCR repertoires, to increase sequencing depth and limit assay-specific biases. Leukapheresis yielded between about 0.9 and 9.5 billion PBMCs per donor. The study deeply sequenced blood TCR repertoires of about five healthy adults to estimate repertoire size and the extent of clonotype sharing between individuals. For each donor, CD4 naive and CD4 memory were each given three plates, CD8 naive was given two plates, and CD8 memory was given one plate.

Healthy HIV-negative adults with no recently reported acute infections or vaccinations were included as donors. Only Caucasian adults living in Nashville, Tennessee, USA were represented among the donors. CD4+ T cells were enriched by magnetic negative selection; naive cells were then positively selected on CD45RA, and the negative fraction formed the memory subset. Blood was obtained by leukapheresis, after which PBMCs were separated by Ficoll-Histopaque density gradient centrifugation and cryopreserved in liquid nitrogen vapor phase. Purity and quantity of every magnetically sorted T cell population were checked by analytical flow cytometry. From each sorted fraction, genomic DNA was isolated and quantified by UV absorbance on a Nanodrop 2000c. The junction shows trimming of 6 bases on V and 1 base on J, plus 18 bases between the germline ends. The CDR3 numbers 16 residues from cysteine through phenylalanine. The sequence is cut down to CDR3 DNA, 48 bases in frame from base 1. The germline V gene specifies ENHRY as CDR1 and SYGVKD as CDR2.

Findings and caveats that apply to the study as a whole: Because the study included a small number of donors, the genetic and exposure-history diversity represented was limited. Pairwise subsampling led to the expectation that sequencing depth would affect the degree of clonotype sharing among donors. Compared with non-shared clonotypes, clonotypes shared by all four sorted-subset donors had higher generation probabilities. Naive subsets generally had larger estimated clonotype richness than memory subsets did. Across a handful of donors, approximately 4.6% of naive CD4, roughly 3.8% of naive CD8, around 2.1% of memory CD4, and roughly 0.41% of memory CD8 clonotypes were shared. Sampling was limited to blood, and TCR repertoires in tissue likely differ from TCR repertoires in blood. Even with the large sequencing depth, rarefaction of the sorted-subset datasets indicated that sequencing was incomplete.

TCR CDR3 regions were amplified from genomic DNA by multiplex PCR using the deep immunoSEQ assay. Extracted genomic DNA from each cell subset was distributed evenly across all wells of several immunoSEQ 96-well plates, and each plate was treated as a replicate. For sorted subsets, each replicate PCR was loaded with roughly 200 ng genomic DNA, equivalent to 30,000 or so T cell genomes. The purified libraries were quantified using a Qubit 3.0 fluorometer, sized with a Bioanalyzer 2100, and then quantified again using the KAPA Library Quantification kit. Each immunoSEQ 96-well plate was sequenced on its own single-read 150-cycle Illumina NextSeq 550 flow cell. Per the source publication's procedure: Because the immunoSEQ output held only junctional sequences and lacked quality scores, the filtering could not match the filtering applied to full-length reads. Sequences were annotated with PyIR, a Python wrapper for IgBLAST v1.9, and V/J genes and CDR3 were assigned using IMGT germline references. Reads were filtered out if the reads had weak V/J assignments (E-value above 1e-6), no CDR3, stop codons, out-of-frame junctions, or ambiguous translated residues. V3J clonotypes were defined as sequences sharing an identical inferred V gene, J gene, and CDR3 amino acid sequence. Percentage overlap between repertoires was computed as shared unique clonotypes divided by the size of the smaller repertoire. RTK rarefaction, the Chao1 estimator, and Recon v2.1 estimates of unobserved clonotypes were used to assess repertoire richness. For all TCRbeta clonotypes obtained by the gDNA method from four donors, generation probabilities were computed with OLGA. As stored in TCRdb, this immuneACCESS dataset retains in-frame rearrangements with V and J assigned. A fraction of the clones does not appear; measured against another copy, unresolved V genes explain less than half of the discrepancy, and the remainder lacks a known reason. V and J calls and clone size are copied from that table; D and trimming were computed from the DNA. The sample profile shows about 1 million clones; about 80% of them were found once. The ten top clones hold 1.4% of the sample.

Recombination connected TRBV10-3 to TRBJ1-1; the D segment cannot be called with confidence. The sequencing input was memory CD4+ T cells sorted from blood. The sample's cell subset or site, from its label and the paper: CD45RA-negative fraction. This clonotype was sampled from a man aged 18 to 30 in good health. The CDR3 corresponds to CAISSPRGEGNTEAFF. The nucleotide sequence reads as follows: TGTGCCATCAGCTCCCCCCGGGGTGAGGGGAACACTGAAGCTTTCTTT.